One and the same sample provided the 6 T cell receptor beta chains below, sequenced in a study of cytomegalovirus exposure and HLA in healthy donors. It was with 60 Vbeta and 13 Jbeta primers that the PCR ran. Repertoires were generated with immunoSEQ multiplex PCR, while TCRdb's copy carries only in-frame clones and drops some. The sample shows under 170,000 clones, about four fifths of them seen only once. Sequencing input: PBMCs. The receptors come from a human donor in good health.

This rearrangement joins TRBV28 to TRBJ2-1; 7 bases fit TRBD2. The V gene's germline CDR1 is MDHEN and CDR2 SYDVKM. The CDR3 loop spans 15 amino acids. With 8 bases clipped from V and 3 bases from J, the junction kept 10 bases outside the gene matches. CDR3 coding DNA: TGTGCCAGCCACAGGCTAGCGGAAGTCTACAATGAGCAGTTCTTC. This gives the protein CASHRLAEVYNEQFF. Full variable domain (outside the CDR3, taken from reference TRBV28 and TRBJ2-1): DVKVTQSSRYLVKRTGEKVFLECVQDMDHENMFWYRQDPGLGLRLIYFSYDVKMKEKGDIPEGYSVSREKKERFSLILESASTNQTSMYLCASHRLAEVYNEQFFGPGTRLTVL.

The chain combines TRBV6-5 with TRBJ2-7, with D tentatively TRBD1 (6 bases). There are 13 residues in the CDR3. The germline gives CDR1 MNHEY, CDR2 SVGAGI. Deletions cut 0 bases from V and 4 bases from J, with 7 bases between. The DNA of the CDR3 is TGTGCCAGCAGTTACTCCACAGGGTACGAGCAGTACTTC. Residues: CASSYSTGYEQYF.

The CDR3 protein is CASSYGISLVPDTQYF. CDR3 coding DNA: TGTGCCAGCAGCTACGGGATCTCCCTTGTCCCGGATACGCAGTATTTT. This rearrangement joins TRBV13 to TRBJ2-3; weak D call: TRBD2 (5 bases). This CDR3 is built from 16 residues. Germline CDR1 reads PRHDT; CDR2 reads FYEKMQ (reference sequence). With 4 bases removed from V and 6 bases from J, the gap between germline ends came to 20 bases.

The CDR3 loop is CASSPGQGAGEQYF. For the CDR3, the DNA is TGTGCCAGCTCACCGGGACAGGGGGCGGGCGAGCAGTACTTC. The chain employs TRBV18 and TRBJ2-7; 12 bases are shared with TRBD1. The V segment lost 3 bases and the J segment 6 bases; nucleotides outside the gene matches: 3. Germline CDR1 KGHSH, CDR2 LQKENI. The CDR3 spans 14 residues.

The chain couples TRBV5-6 to TRBJ2-7, with a possible D match to TRBD1 (5 bases). This CDR3 has 12 residues. Trimming stripped 2 bases from V and 2 bases from J, with 5 bases between. Germline V lookup: CDR1 SGHDT, CDR2 YYEEEE. The CDR3 region has the DNA TGTGCCAGCAGCTTAGGGGCCTACGAGCAGTACTTC. The encoded protein is CASSLGAYEQYF. Full variable domain (missing parts from reference TRBV5-6 and TRBJ2-7): DAGVTQSPTHLIKTRGQQVTLRCSPKSGHDTVSWYQQALGQGPQFIFQYYEEEERQRGNFPDRFSGHQFPNYSSELNVNALLLGDSALYLCASSLGAYEQYFGPGTRLTVT.

Notes on this clone: At the DNA level, this CDR3 is encoded by other sequences in the same sample as well. The chain uses TRBV5-1 and TRBJ2-7, with D tentatively TRBD2 (7 bases). CDR1 is SGHRS and CDR2 is YFSETQ in the germline V gene. With 4 bases removed from V and 4 bases from J, the gap between germline ends came to 24 bases. This CDR3 comprises 17 residues. The CDR3 sequence: CASSPPSLGGAQYEQYF. DNA of the CDR3: TGCGCCAGCAGCCCGCCTTCGTTAGGGGGGGCCCAGTACGAGCAGTACTTC.